The 18 T cell receptor beta chains presented below share a single source sample, sequenced in a study of shared clonotypes between healthy human individuals. Only in-frame clones appear in the TCRdb table, and some are missing; sequencing was by immunoSEQ multiplex PCR. The data show 450,000 to 500,000 clones, almost 80% seen once. The source material was PBMCs. The receptors were gathered from a woman in her thirties or forties in good health. Some clones in this sample may be carry-over from other donors' samples.

CDR3 loop: CASSPPERDTQYF. The CDR3 coding sequence is TGTGCCAGCTCACCACCGGAGAGAGATACGCAGTATTTT. The V call is TRBV18, the J call TRBJ2-3; no firm D call. Germline lookup yields CDR1 KGHSH and CDR2 LQKENI. The CDR3 is 13 amino acids. V was shortened by 0 bases and J by 5 bases, with 6 bases between the two germline ends.

The genes are TRBV9 and TRBJ1-4, with 11 nucleotides matching TRBD1. This CDR3 is built from 16 residues. Trimming cost V 4 bases and J 1 base; bases outside gene matches: 3. Looked up from germline, CDR1 is SGDLS and CDR2 is YYNGEE. CDR3 loop: CASSFGTGGTNEKLFF. The CDR3 DNA reads TGTGCCAGCAGCTTCGGGACAGGGGGAACTAATGAAAAACTGTTTTTT.

A note on this clone: Additional DNA sequences in this sample encode the identical CDR3. The rearrangement joins TRBV18 to TRBJ1-4; TRBD1 agrees at 8 bases. CDR3 size: 14 residues. CDR1 and CDR2 (germline): KGHSH, LQKENI. V shed 3 bases and J 5 bases; nucleotides not matched to a gene: 2. The CDR3 loop reads CASSPGTGNEKLFF. As DNA, the CDR3 is TGTGCCAGCTCACCTGGGACAGGAAATGAAAAACTGTTTTTT. The full variable domain, completed using reference TRBV18 and TRBJ1-4, is NAGVMQNPRHLVRRRGQEARLRCSPMKGHSHVYWYRQLPEEGLKFMVYLQKENIIDESGMPKERFSAEFPKEGPSILRIQQVVRGDSAAYFCASSPGTGNEKLFFGSGTQLSVL.

The chain recombines TRBV6-1 with TRBJ1-5; D is ambiguous. Between the trimmed V and J ends, which lost 7 bases and 0 bases, there was a span of 7 bases. The CDR3 totals 13 residues. Germline V lookup: CDR1 MNHNS, CDR2 SASEGT. The CDR3 spells CASTLNSNQPQHF. The CDR3 DNA follows: TGTGCCAGCACCCTCAATAGCAATCAGCCCCAGCATTTT.

The chain uses TRBV5-6 and TRBJ2-7; the match to TRBD2 covers 8 bases. Germline CDR1 SGHDT, CDR2 YYEEEE. V trimming: 3 bases; J trimming: 6 bases; junction bases outside the gene matches: 8. This CDR3 spans 14 amino acids. CDR3 DNA: TGTGCCAGCAGCTGGATCGGGACTAGGGGCGAGCAGTACTTC. Translating it yields CASSWIGTRGEQYF.

The chain has TRBV11-2 and TRBJ2-2; TRBD2 might be the D (6 bases). The V gene's germline CDR1 is SGHAT and CDR2 FQNNGV. V dropped 5 bases and J dropped 4 bases, with 8 bases sitting between them. The CDR3 sequence is 13 residues long. The CDR3 coding sequence is TGTGCCAGCAGCGCGCGGGGCACCGGGGAGCTGTTTTTT. Encoded protein: CASSARGTGELFF.

The chain joins TRBV7-8 to TRBJ1-1; D is perhaps TRBD1 (5 bases). Per germline, CDR1 SGHVS and CDR2 FQNEAQ. The CDR3 contains 13 residues. V was shortened by 0 bases and J by 11 bases, with 13 bases between the two germline ends. This CDR3 is CASSLAVAGTAFF. The CDR3 bases are TGTGCCAGCAGCTTAGCGGTAGCGGGGACGGCTTTCTTT.

This clone has just one count. This CDR3 is also generated by other DNA sequences in the sample. The chain is built from TRBV5-1 and TRBJ2-1, with TRBD2 matching over 13 bases. V gave up 4 bases and J gave up 5 bases; unmatched junction bases: 9. This CDR3 is built from 17 residues. In germline, CDR1 is SGHRS, CDR2 YFSETQ. The CDR3 is CASSPPLAGGPDNEQFF. The CDR3 DNA reads TGCGCCAGCAGCCCCCCACTAGCGGGAGGGCCGGACAATGAGCAGTTCTTC.

Many counts were recorded for this clone. The chain carries TRBV28 and TRBJ2-1; no clear D. CDR1 and CDR2 from the germline V gene are MDHEN and SYDVKM. Trimming removed 5 bases at V and 9 bases at J, with 11 bases between. The CDR3 sequence is 12 residues long. CDR3 in amino acids: CASSLRVGEQFF. The CDR3 DNA follows: TGTGCCAGCAGTCTAAGAGTTGGTGAGCAGTTCTTC.

The chain links TRBV14 to TRBJ2-3; 8 bases match TRBD2. The V and J ends lost 4 bases and 5 bases, in that order; junction bases with no gene match: 2. From germline, CDR1 is SGHDN and CDR2 FVKESK. The CDR3 is 13 residues long. The CDR3 DNA sequence: TGTGCCAGCAGCCTCCTAGCGGGAGATACGCAGTATTTT. It is translated as CASSLLAGDTQYF.

Only a few counts were recorded for this clone. V is TRBV5-1 and J is TRBJ1-5, with D tentatively TRBD1 (5 bases). Trimming left V 0 bases short and J 4 bases short, with 11 bases between. The length of the CDR3 is 15 residues. Germline values: CDR1 SGHRS, CDR2 YFSETQ. The CDR3 loop reads CASSLVGAQNQPQHF. The DNA of the CDR3 is TGCGCCAGCAGCTTGGTCGGGGCGCAAAATCAGCCCCAGCATTTT.

The gene calls are TRBV30 and TRBJ1-4; D ambiguous. The CDR3 has 13 amino acids. V gave up 0 bases and J gave up 7 bases, with 9 bases separating them. Germline assignment: CDR1 GTSNPN and CDR2 SVGIG (reference sequence). CDR3 amino acids: CAWSVRLSEKLFF. CDR3 nucleotide sequence: TGTGCCTGGAGTGTAAGACTCAGTGAAAAACTGTTTTTT.

DNA for the CDR3: TGTGCCAGTAGTCCACAGACCCCGAACACTGAAGCTTTCTTT. Protein sequence: CASSPQTPNTEAFF. The chain combines TRBV19 with TRBJ1-1, with D unresolved. In germline, CDR1 is LNHDA, CDR2 SQIVND (reference sequence). V lost 5 bases, J lost 1 base, and 11 bases lay in between. The CDR3 length is 14 residues. The full variable domain, with the rest looked up from reference TRBV19 and TRBJ1-1, is DGGITQSPKYLFRKEGQNVTLSCEQNLNHDAMYWYRQDPGQGLRLIYYSQIVNDFQKGDIAEGYSVSREKKESFPLTVTSAQKNPTAFYLCASSPQTPNTEAFFGQGTRLTVV.

This chain uses TRBV29-1 with TRBJ2-1, with 14 bases aligning to TRBD2. CDR3 size: 16 residues. Unmatched junction bases numbered 7, after V lost 7 bases and J lost 2 bases. Germline-derived CDR1 and CDR2 are SQVTM and ANQGSEA. The DNA for the CDR3 is TGCAGCGCCTCCCTGACTAGCGGGAGGGCCTACAATGAGCAGTTCTTC. Protein sequence: CSASLTSGRAYNEQFF.

The chain has TRBV15 and TRBJ2-5, with TRBD1 matching over 8 bases. The end of the DNA aligns better with TRBJ2-7, so the J call may be wrong. Germline CDR1 reads LNHNV; CDR2 reads YYDKDF (reference sequence). This CDR3 has 16 amino acids. CDR3 sequence: CATSRDRGTGFYEQYF. The CDR3 DNA sequence: TGTGCCACCAGCAGAGATCGCGGGACAGGATTCTACGAGCAGTACTTC.

J is TRBJ2-1 and V is TRBV21-1; whether TRBD1, the table's D call, matches the DNA was not checked. TRBV21-1 corresponds to a pseudogene. The CDR3 consists of 14 residues. In DNA form, the CDR3 reads TGTGCCAACAGCTACTTACAGGGTCTGGTTGAGCAGTTCTTC. Protein: CANSYLQGLVEQFF.

The J gene is TRBJ1-2, the V gene TRBV5-1; D gene unclear. This CDR3 region has 15 residues. The V end was cut by 5 bases, the J end by 8 bases, with 22 bases between. CDR1 is SGHRS and CDR2 is YFSETQ in the germline V gene. The CDR3 is CASSFSPELALGYTF. In DNA, the CDR3 is TGCGCCAGCAGTTTTTCCCCTGAGCTGGCTTTGGGCTACACCTTC.

The rearrangement links TRBV2 to TRBJ1-2, with D hard to call. The germline gives CDR1 SNHLY, CDR2 FYNNEI. The ends were cut back, 4 bases at V and 4 bases at J, with 13 bases in the middle. The CDR3 contains 14 residues. In nucleotides, the CDR3 is TGTGCCAGCAGTGTTGGAGGCAGCGGCTATGGCTACACCTTC. It codes for CASSVGGSGYGYTF.